What follows describes a single TCR beta chain. TCRdb's table, derived via immunoSEQ multiplex PCR, lists solely in-frame clones and lacks some. In the table there are 200,000 to 250,000 clones, approximately 88% of which are singletons. These data originate in a study of blood T cell repertoires in COVID-19. Adults between roughly 18 and 90 years of age took part from 24 US areas. Assignments of participants to cohorts depended upon their own reported clinical history. It was within 2 weeks before study entry that exposed participants met a COVID-19 case. CDR3 length: 12 amino acids. The ends were cut back, 2 bases at V and 12 bases at J, with 10 bases in the middle. CDR1 and CDR2 from the germline V gene are MNHNS and SASEGT.

Material: PBMCs or T cells enriched from blood (not recorded which). The origin of this receptor is a woman in her 30s who had been exposed to COVID-19. V and J are TRBV6-1 and TRBJ1-4, with D maybe TRBD1 (5 bases). In nucleotides, the CDR3 is TGTGCCAGCAGTGAACAGGGTGGGGAACTGTTTTTT. Protein product: CASSEQGGELFF.